The 26 T cell receptor beta chains below all came from one sample that was sequenced in a study of a mutant IDH1 vaccine in newly diagnosed glioma. The assay was immunoSEQ multiplex PCR, and TCRdb's table has in-frame clones only and misses some. The sample includes roughly 48,000 clones, 76% of them seen just once. Time point noted: week 35, safety follow-up. A single vaccine dose contained 300 ug of mutant IDH1 20-mer peptide, and topical imiquimod was used with it. Which antigens these TCRs recognize remains unknown. The sample in question was PBMCs, obtained from a glioma patient whose treatment included an IDH1 peptide vaccine. These receptors were taken from a man aged 40-50 years with glioma.

This clone has only one observation. The V and J genes are TRBV4-1 and TRBJ2-1; D remains unclear. The germline V and J ends were trimmed by 4 bases and 8 bases, with 12 bases remaining between them. Germline lookup yields CDR1 MGHRA and CDR2 YSYEKL. This CDR3 has 13 residues. Here the CDR3 reads CASSRQTQDEQFF. The CDR3 bases are TGCGCCAGCAGCCGCCAGACCCAAGATGAGCAGTTCTTC.

A few counts support this clone. CDR3 bases: TGTGCCAGTAGTATAAAAGGGGAATCCTACAATGAGCAGTTCTTC. This codes for CASSIKGESYNEQFF. The chain employs TRBV19 and TRBJ2-1; D perhaps matches TRBD1 (5 bases). The germline V gene encodes CDR1 LNHDA and CDR2 SQIVND (reference sequence). V was trimmed by 2 bases and J by 1 base, leaving 9 bases between them. The CDR3 is 15 residues long. Complete variable domain (other parts from reference TRBV19 and TRBJ2-1): DGGITQSPKYLFRKEGQNVTLSCEQNLNHDAMYWYRQDPGQGLRLIYYSQIVNDFQKGDIAEGYSVSREKKESFPLTVTSAQKNPTAFYLCASSIKGESYNEQFFGPGTRLTVL.

This chain uses TRBV19 with TRBJ2-3; perhaps TRBD2 as D (6 bases). The germline gives CDR1 LNHDA, CDR2 SQIVND (reference sequence). CDR3 size: 13 residues. The V end lost 11 bases, the J end lost 1 base, and 13 bases lay between the germline ends. The CDR3 sequence: CAHTSRCTDTQYF. The CDR3 DNA sequence: TGTGCCCATACTAGCCGATGCACAGATACGCAGTATTTT.

The chain joins TRBV18 to TRBJ2-3; 7 nucleotides line up with TRBD2. With V trimmed by 2 bases and J by 4 bases, 9 bases remained unmatched. Germline assignment: CDR1 KGHSH and CDR2 LQKENI. The CDR3 has 16 residues. The CDR3 nucleotides read TGTGCCAGCTCACCAGGGGGAGGGCTGGTCGCAGATACGCAGTATTTT. Translated: CASSPGGGLVADTQYF.

The genes are TRBV4-3 and TRBJ2-5; TRBD2 matches at 7 bases. With V trimmed by 1 base and J by 4 bases, 9 bases remained unmatched. The CDR3 totals 16 residues. Germline loops: CDR1 LGHNA, CDR2 YSLEER. The CDR3 DNA is TGCGCCAGCAGCCAAGGGGAGGCGGGAGTAGTAGAGACCCAGTACTTC. Translating gives CASSQGEAGVVETQYF.

This rearrangement joins TRBV7-2 to TRBJ1-1; D not resolved. Looked up from germline, CDR1 is SGHTA and CDR2 is FQGNSA. The CDR3 sequence is 12 residues long. V gave up 3 bases and J gave up 3 bases, with 5 bases separating them. The CDR3: CASSFYDTEAFF. The CDR3 DNA reads as TGTGCCAGCAGCTTCTATGACACTGAAGCTTTCTTT.

The chain is built from TRBV6-6 and TRBJ2-2, with TRBD2 identical over 7 bases. This CDR3 region has 15 residues. The V gene end was trimmed by 5 bases and the J gene end by 4 bases; junction bases not matched to a gene: 7. Germline V lookup: CDR1 MNHNY, CDR2 SVGAGI (reference sequence). In DNA, the CDR3 is TGTGCCAGCAGTGAGGCGGGGGATGGCACCGGGGAGCTGTTTTTT. Translated: CASSEAGDGTGELFF.

This clone was seen just once. The chain uses TRBV29-1 and TRBJ2-7; 8 bases map to TRBD1. J gave up 4 bases and V 7 bases, and 9 bases lay outside the gene matches. The CDR3 is 13 amino acids. Germline values: CDR1 SQVTM, CDR2 ANQGSEA. CDR3 in DNA: TGCAGCGGGCTAGACAGGGGTGGATACGAGCAGTACTTC. It specifies CSGLDRGGYEQYF.

This chain joins TRBV18 and TRBJ1-4; D not certain. CDR1 is KGHSH, CDR2 LQKENI, per germline. V was cut by 3 bases and J by 0 bases, with 14 bases left in between. This CDR3 region has 17 residues. CDR3 nucleotide sequence: TGTGCCAGCTCACCGAACGACCCAGTTGCAACTAATGAAAAACTGTTTTTT. It encodes CASSPNDPVATNEKLFF.

J is TRBJ1-5 and V is TRBV5-5; D is ambiguous. V lost 4 bases to trimming and J lost 4 bases, with 18 bases between them. Germline loops: CDR1 SGHKS, CDR2 YYEKEE (reference sequence). This CDR3 has 16 amino acids. The CDR3 reads CASSPDGNSRNQPQHF. CDR3 sequence (DNA): TGTGCCAGCAGCCCGGACGGCAACAGCCGGAATCAGCCCCAGCATTTT.

The chain combines TRBV4-1 with TRBJ2-2; D could derive from TRBD1 or TRBD2 (5 bases each). Germline CDR1 and CDR2: MGHRA and YSYEKL. V dropped 4 bases and J dropped 3 bases, with 27 bases sitting between them. This CDR3 region has 20 residues. CDR3 nucleotide sequence: TGCGCCAGCAGCCTATACGCCGGCCCGGGGCTCCAAAAATACACCGGGGAGCTGTTTTTT. Residues: CASSLYAGPGLQKYTGELFF.

The chain combines TRBV4-1 with TRBJ1-1, with 10 bases aligning to TRBD1. The CDR3 length is 15 residues. Germline lookup yields CDR1 MGHRA and CDR2 YSYEKL. Trimming took 4 bases from V and 4 from J; bases not matched to a gene: 6. CDR3 loop: CASSLRDRGLTEAFF. The DNA of the CDR3 is TGCGCCAGCAGCCTTCGGGACAGGGGACTCACTGAAGCTTTCTTT.

This clone was seen only once. The V gene is TRBV6-1, the J gene TRBJ1-2, with TRBD1 as a possible D gene (5 bases). V was pared by 6 bases and J by 4 bases, with 9 bases between. The CDR3 is made up of 12 amino acids. Germline V gene sequence: CDR1 MNHNS, CDR2 SASEGT. CDR3 amino acids: CASSGTFYGYTF. DNA of the CDR3: TGTGCCAGCAGCGGGACCTTCTATGGCTACACCTTC.

The chain uses TRBV11-2 and TRBJ1-2; tentative D call: TRBD1 (6 bases). V gave up 6 bases and J gave up 8 bases, with 13 bases separating them. Germline CDR1 is SGHAT and CDR2 is FQNNGV. The CDR3 is 12 residues long. As DNA, the CDR3 is TGTGCCAGCAGAGGGGGTGTTGACGGCTACACCTTC. Translated: CASRGGVDGYTF.

This chain connects TRBV4-1 to TRBJ1-2; 11 positions agree with TRBD1. V lost 5 bases and J lost 7; bases outside the gene matches: 9. This CDR3 region has 15 residues. Germline values: CDR1 MGHRA, CDR2 YSYEKL. The CDR3: CASSKGQGDFGGYTF. CDR3 in DNA: TGCGCCAGCAGCAAGGGACAGGGGGATTTCGGTGGCTACACCTTC.

The rearrangement uses TRBV5-1 and TRBJ1-1, with D maybe TRBD1 (5 bases). Trimming removed 4 bases from V and 2 bases from J, with 12 bases in between. The germline V gene has CDR1 SGHRS and CDR2 YFSETQ. The CDR3 extends over 14 amino acids. In nucleotides, the CDR3 is TGCGCCAGCAGCCCGGGACGGGGAAACACTGAAGCTTTCTTT. Translation: CASSPGRGNTEAFF.

There are a few counts of this clone. The rearrangement links TRBV10-3 to TRBJ2-7, with D possibly called TRBD1 or TRBD2 (5 bases each). CDR1 and CDR2 from the germline V gene are ENHRY and SYGVKD. Trimming took 9 bases from V and 1 from J, leaving 10 bases between them. The CDR3 consists of 12 residues. The CDR3 DNA reads TGTGCCATAGGGACCGAATCCTACGAGCAGTACTTC. This gives the protein CAIGTESYEQYF.

This clone was seen more than once but under ten times. This chain joins TRBV7-6 and TRBJ1-1, with D unclear. Per germline, CDR1 SGHVS and CDR2 FNYEAQ. Trimming cost V 3 bases and J 0 bases, with 8 bases left between them. This CDR3 spans 14 amino acids. The CDR3 nucleotides are TGTGCCAGCAGCTTCACGGGGTTGAACACTGAAGCTTTCTTT. It is translated as CASSFTGLNTEAFF.

The CDR3 region is CASSPFGSSSYNEQFF. CDR3 sequence (DNA): TGTGCCAGCAGCCCCTTTGGGTCGAGCTCCTACAATGAGCAGTTCTTC. V and J are TRBV7-6 and TRBJ2-1, with D hard to call. The CDR3 runs to 16 residues. V dropped 5 bases and J dropped 0 bases, with 14 bases sitting between them. CDR1 is SGHVS and CDR2 is FNYEAQ in the germline V gene.

The rearrangement joins TRBV6-6 to TRBJ1-3; tentatively, D is TRBD1 (6 bases). V lost 7 bases and J 4 bases, leaving 11 bases between the germline ends. Germline V gene sequence: CDR1 MNHNY, CDR2 SVGAGI (reference sequence). The CDR3 covers 13 residues. The CDR3 bases are TGTGCCAGCACCATGACAGGAGGAAACACCATATATTTT. It specifies CASTMTGGNTIYF.

The chain carries TRBV12-5 and TRBJ2-1; the D is unclear. V was shortened by 3 bases and J by 2 bases, with 17 bases between the two germline ends. CDR1 and CDR2 from the germline V gene are LGHNT and FRNRAP. The CDR3 loop spans 17 amino acids. CDR3 DNA sequence: TGTGCTAGTGGTTTTAGAGTATGGCAGAGACCCTACAATGAGCAGTTCTTC. Translating gives CASGFRVWQRPYNEQFF.

The rearrangement joins TRBV7-2 to TRBJ2-3, with a possible D match to TRBD2 (5 bases). Germline-derived CDR1 and CDR2 are SGHTA and FQGNSA. The CDR3 runs to 15 residues. Trimming shortened V by 5 bases and J by 0 bases, and 12 bases separated the two germline ends. The CDR3 loop reads CASSPDYQSTDTQYF. CDR3 DNA sequence: TGTGCCAGCAGCCCAGACTACCAGAGCACAGATACGCAGTATTTT.

This chain connects TRBV28 to TRBJ2-1, with no clear D. Germline V gene lookup returns CDR1 MDHEN and CDR2 SYDVKM. This CDR3 spans 14 amino acids. V was trimmed by 7 bases and J by 7 bases, leaving 17 bases between them. The CDR3 bases are TGTGCCAGCACCAAGGGTCAACTGGGGAATGAGCAGTTCTTC. Translated: CASTKGQLGNEQFF.

This chain links TRBV6-1 with TRBJ2-7, with 8 bases identical to TRBD2. The germline V gene encodes CDR1 MNHNS and CDR2 SASEGT. V was clipped by 3 bases and J by 5 bases; unmatched bases: 6. This CDR3 spans 14 amino acids. The CDR3 loop reads CASSEAGGGHEQYF. Written as DNA, the CDR3 is TGTGCCAGCAGTGAGGCGGGAGGAGGGCACGAGCAGTACTTC.

This clone showed up just a few times. The V gene is TRBV15, the J gene TRBJ2-2; the match to TRBD1 covers 7 bases. The CDR3 totals 16 residues. Per germline, CDR1 LNHNV and CDR2 YYDKDF (reference sequence). With 1 base clipped from V and 0 bases from J, the junction kept 2 bases outside the gene matches. CDR3 loop: CATSRATGPNTGELFF. Here the CDR3 DNA reads TGTGCCACCAGCAGAGCGACAGGGCCGAACACCGGGGAGCTGTTTTTT.

A few counts support this clone. The chain couples TRBV19 to TRBJ1-1, with 7 nucleotides matching TRBD1. Germline V gene lookup returns CDR1 LNHDA and CDR2 SQIVND (reference sequence). Trimming cost V 10 bases and J 2 bases; bases outside gene matches: 4. The CDR3 runs 12 residues. Here the CDR3 DNA reads TGTGCCACTCGACAGGGAAACACTGAAGCTTTCTTT. It specifies CATRQGNTEAFF.